The 30 T cell receptor beta chains below come from one sample, sequenced in a study of identical twins. Each CDR3 protein gets one entry after TCRdb re-called the 5' RACE reads with MiXCR. The sample has 500,000 to 600,000 distinct CDR3 sequences; less than 25% are singletons. The same sample was also studied in work on T cells expressing NK-cell markers.

Input material: CD4+ T cells sorted from blood. The receptors were sampled from a woman between 18 and 29 years old in good health.

The V call is TRBV6-2 or TRBV6-3, the J call TRBJ2-7, with TRBD2 matching over 9 bases. Per the germline V gene, CDR1 is MNHEY and CDR2 is SVGEGT. With 2 bases clipped from V and 6 bases from J, the junction kept 8 bases outside the gene matches. The CDR3 covers 15 residues. CDR3 in amino acids: CASSYLSAGGSEQYF. For the CDR3, the DNA is TGTGCCAGCAGTTACCTCTCGGCGGGAGGGTCCGAGCAGTACTTC.

This clonotype was seen a handful of times. This sequence joins TRBV4-1 and TRBJ2-7; TRBD2 agrees at 7 bases. The trim removed 1 base at V and 0 bases at J, leaving 3 bases unmatched. Per the germline V gene, CDR1 is MGHRA and CDR2 is YSYEKL. The CDR3 runs 15 residues. The CDR3 coding sequence is TGCGCCAGCAGCCAAGCTAGCGGCAACTCCTACGAGCAGTACTTC. Translating it yields CASSQASGNSYEQYF.

This clonotype was recorded a few times. The chain uses TRBV20-1 and TRBJ2-3; tentative D call: TRBD2 (6 bases). V was trimmed by 0 bases and J by 2 bases, leaving 12 bases between them. CDR1 DFQATT and CDR2 SNEGSKA come from the germline V gene (reference sequence). The CDR3 length is 15 residues. CDR3 sequence reads: CSAREGSGATDTQYF. CDR3 DNA: TGCAGTGCTAGAGAGGGTAGCGGAGCCACAGATACGCAGTATTTT.

V is TRBV7-8 and J is TRBJ1-1; possible D gene TRBD1, 6 bases. V shed 5 bases and J shed 4 bases, with 20 bases lying between them. The CDR3 covers 16 residues. Germline V gene sequence: CDR1 SGHVS, CDR2 FQNEAQ. The CDR3 sequence is CASSQRRGQAGTEAFF. DNA of the CDR3: TGTGCCAGCAGCCAGCGCCGGGGGCAGGCCGGCACTGAAGCTTTCTTT.

This chain joins TRBV12-3 or TRBV12-4 and TRBJ2-7; 7 bases are shared with TRBD1. J gave up 1 base and V 6 bases, and 3 bases lay outside the gene matches. This CDR3 has 13 residues. The CDR3 DNA reads TGTGCCAGCAGGCAGGGGGAGTCCTACGAGCAGTACTTC. Amino acids: CASRQGESYEQYF.

The chain is built from TRBV20-1 and TRBJ2-3; 7 nucleotides line up with TRBD2. The CDR3 has 12 amino acids. CDR1 is DFQATT, CDR2 SNEGSKA, per germline (reference sequence). Losses at the gene ends were 5 bases for V and 2 bases for J; bases not matched to a gene: 1. CDR3 in amino acids: CSALADTDTQYF. Here the CDR3 DNA reads TGCAGTGCTCTAGCGGACACAGATACGCAGTATTTT.

This clonotype was detected only a few times. The V and J genes are TRBV12-3 or TRBV12-4 and TRBJ2-2, with D tentatively TRBD1 (5 bases). The ends were cut back, 3 bases at V and 7 bases at J, with 12 bases in the middle. The CDR3 is 14 residues long. CDR3 nucleotide sequence: TGTGCCAGCAGTTTTTGGGGCTCCCACGGGGAGCTGTTTTTT. This sequence encodes CASSFWGSHGELFF.

The chain combines TRBV6-1 with TRBJ1-5; D gene ambiguous. Trimming took 5 bases from V and 7 from J, leaving 12 bases between them. There are 13 residues in the CDR3. CDR1 and CDR2 from the germline V gene are MNHNS and SASEGT. Written as DNA, the CDR3 is TGTGCCAGCAGTCCGACTTATCGGCAGCCCCAGCATTTT. Encoded protein: CASSPTYRQPQHF.

This clonotype showed up just a few times. J is TRBJ1-6 and V is TRBV5-1; 8 positions match TRBD1. The V gene's germline CDR1 is SGHRS and CDR2 YFSETQ. The V gene end was trimmed by 4 bases and the J gene end by 11 bases; junction bases not matched to a gene: 5. The CDR3 consists of 13 residues. The chain's CDR3 is CASSQTGETPLHF. The CDR3 DNA reads TGCGCCAGCAGCCAGACAGGGGAAACACCCCTCCACTTT.

The rearrangement links TRBV24-1 to TRBJ2-3, with TRBD2 as a possible D gene (5 bases). The CDR3 is 15 residues long. In germline, CDR1 is KGHDR, CDR2 SFDVKD. The V gene lost 3 bases and the J gene lost 6 bases, with 15 bases spanning the gap. CDR3 amino acids: CATSDPGRGIDTQYF. The CDR3 region has the DNA TGTGCCACCAGTGATCCGGGCCGAGGGATTGATACGCAGTATTTT.

The gene calls are TRBV5-1 and TRBJ1-4; TRBD1 agrees at 7 bases. The CDR3 covers 12 residues. Germline-derived CDR1 and CDR2 are SGHRS and YFSETQ. The V segment lost 5 bases and the J segment 6 bases; nucleotides outside the gene matches: 1. The CDR3 region is CASRGGDEKLFF. CDR3 DNA sequence: TGCGCCAGCAGAGGGGGCGATGAAAAACTGTTTTTT.

This clonotype was seen only a few times. The gene calls are TRBV12-3 or TRBV12-4 and TRBJ1-1; D is ambiguous. This CDR3 spans 14 amino acids. V was cut by 3 bases and J by 0 bases, with 8 bases left in between. CDR3 coding DNA: TGTGCCAGCAGTTTCAGTGCTCTGAACACTGAAGCTTTCTTT. Protein sequence: CASSFSALNTEAFF.

This clonotype was seen only a few times. The chain carries TRBV18 and TRBJ1-1; D gene uncertain. Germline CDR1 is KGHSH and CDR2 is LQKENI. With 4 bases removed from V and 3 bases from J, the gap between germline ends came to 12 bases. The CDR3 length is 14 residues. CDR3 protein: CASSRGVGDTEAFF. The CDR3 bases are TGTGCCAGCTCACGTGGGGTGGGCGACACTGAAGCTTTCTTT.

This clonotype was detected a few times. This chain uses TRBV6-1 with TRBJ2-1, with TRBD2 matching 13 bases. Germline V lookup: CDR1 MNHNS, CDR2 SASEGT. Trimming took 5 bases from V and 2 from J; bases not matched to a gene: 12. This CDR3 has 19 residues. CDR3 DNA sequence: TGTGCCAGCAGTCGGGGACTAGCGGGATCCAAGGGGCCCTACAATGAGCAGTTCTTC. It specifies CASSRGLAGSKGPYNEQFF.

CDR3 in amino acids: CASSSPGGSSTDTQYF. The CDR3 DNA reads TGTGCCAGCAGCTCCCCCGGGGGTTCTAGCACAGATACGCAGTATTTT. V gene TRBV7-2 combines with J gene TRBJ2-3, with D tentatively TRBD2 (6 bases). Germline CDR1 SGHTA, CDR2 FQGNSA. V lost 4 bases, J lost 0 bases, and 14 bases lay in between. The CDR3 runs 16 residues.

This clonotype was seen at least ten times. V usage is TRBV29-1 and J usage is TRBJ2-3; 7 nucleotides match TRBD2. Germline loops: CDR1 SQVTM, CDR2 ANQGSEA. J lost 4 bases, V lost 2 bases, and 6 bases had no gene match. The CDR3 length is 14 residues. Here the CDR3 DNA reads TGCAGCGTTGAACGCGGGAGAGGGGCAGATACGCAGTATTTT. Encoded protein: CSVERGRGADTQYF.

The V gene is TRBV7-2, the J gene TRBJ2-1; 11 nucleotides match TRBD2. Trimming took 4 bases from V and 5 from J; bases not matched to a gene: 1. The CDR3 contains 14 residues. Germline-derived CDR1 and CDR2 are SGHTA and FQGNSA. The CDR3 nucleotides read TGTGCCAGCAGCTCGGGACTAGCGGACAATGAGCAGTTCTTC. Translated, it gives CASSSGLADNEQFF.

The chain employs TRBV29-1 and TRBJ2-2; TRBD1 might be the D (5 bases). V lost 4 bases to trimming and J lost 5 bases, with 11 bases between them. Germline values: CDR1 SQVTM, CDR2 ANQGSEA. The CDR3 has 13 residues. CDR3 DNA sequence: TGCAGCGTTGTGAGCTCAGGGACCGGGGAGCTGTTTTTT. Translating it yields CSVVSSGTGELFF.

This clonotype was seen a handful of times. This sequence joins TRBV12-3 or TRBV12-4 and TRBJ2-3; TRBD2 agrees at 7 bases. V shed 6 bases and J 8 bases; nucleotides not matched to a gene: 14. The CDR3 contains 15 residues. In DNA form, the CDR3 reads TGTGCCAGCAGACCGACTAGCAAGTTCCTTGGTACGCAGTATTTT. Translated, it gives CASRPTSKFLGTQYF.

The rearrangement links TRBV11-1 to TRBJ2-2, with TRBD2 matching 10 bases. This CDR3 region has 19 residues. Losses at the gene ends were 7 bases for V and 4 bases for J; bases not matched to a gene: 18. Germline assignment: CDR1 SGHAT and CDR2 FQDESV (reference sequence). CDR3 nucleotide sequence: TGTGCCAGCACCCCGGACCTTGAAGCGGGGGGGCAACGCACCGGGGAGCTGTTTTTT. Translation: CASTPDLEAGGQRTGELFF.

This clonotype showed up just a few times. The DNA for the CDR3 is TGTGCCAGCAGCCCTGACTTCAGAGCCAGGGAAGCTTTCTTT. Translated: CASSPDFRAREAFF. The chain recombines TRBV4-2 with TRBJ1-1; D not certain. The CDR3 extends over 14 amino acids. The ends were cut back, 4 bases at V and 8 bases at J, with 17 bases in the middle. CDR1 is LGHNA and CDR2 is YNFKEQ in the germline V gene.

The chain employs TRBV20-1 and TRBJ2-2, with no clear D. CDR3 length equals 13 residues. Germline values: CDR1 DFQATT, CDR2 SNEGSKA (reference sequence). V dropped 1 base and J dropped 6 bases, with 9 bases sitting between them. CDR3 in DNA: TGCAGTGCTAGAGCCCCAAGTCCCGGGGAGCTGTTTTTT. Protein sequence: CSARAPSPGELFF.

This clonotype appeared a few times. The gene calls are TRBV5-5 and TRBJ2-2; D might be TRBD1 (6 bases). With 1 base removed from V and 6 bases from J, the gap between germline ends came to 13 bases. The CDR3 spans 15 residues. Germline CDR1 is SGHKS and CDR2 is YYEKEE (reference sequence). The DNA of the CDR3 is TGTGCCAGCAGCTTGTCCATCAGGGGCTCCGGGGAGCTGTTTTTT. It translates to CASSLSIRGSGELFF.

Many counts were recorded for this clonotype. The genes are TRBV20-1 and TRBJ2-7, with TRBD1 matching over 9 bases. The CDR3 is 16 residues long. Losses at the gene ends were 7 bases for V and 7 bases for J; bases not matched to a gene: 20. Germline loops: CDR1 DFQATT, CDR2 SNEGSKA (reference sequence). The CDR3 nucleotides read TGCAGTGTCACTCCTTCCGAGGGACAGGGTTCAGGAGAGCAGTACTTC. It encodes CSVTPSEGQGSGEQYF.

V usage is TRBV12-5 and J usage is TRBJ1-1; D unresolved. This CDR3 has 15 amino acids. Germline V CDR1 and CDR2: LGHNT, FRNRAP. The V end was cut by 7 bases, the J end by 3 bases, with 18 bases between. CDR3 coding DNA: TGTGCTAGTGCCGTTGGTCACCTAGTAGACACTGAAGCTTTCTTT. Its protein product is CASAVGHLVDTEAFF.

This clonotype was observed a handful of times. The chain couples TRBV24-1 to TRBJ2-1; possible D gene TRBD2, 6 bases. CDR3 length equals 12 residues. Germline CDR1 is KGHDR and CDR2 is SFDVKD. Trimming removed 8 bases at V and 8 bases at J, with 12 bases between. The CDR3 spells CATMGGDDEQFF. The DNA of the CDR3 is TGTGCCACCATGGGCGGGGACGATGAGCAGTTCTTC.

The chain uses TRBV2 and TRBJ1-5, with 7 nucleotides matching TRBD1. Germline V gene sequence: CDR1 SNHLY, CDR2 FYNNEI. The V segment lost 7 bases and the J segment 0 bases; nucleotides outside the gene matches: 6. There are 15 residues in the CDR3. The CDR3: CASKKGGYSNQPQHF. CDR3 nucleotide sequence: TGTGCCAGCAAGAAAGGGGGCTATAGCAATCAGCCCCAGCATTTT.

This clonotype has only a few counts. The genes are TRBV6-5 and TRBJ1-5, with D unresolved. This CDR3 has 14 amino acids. In germline, CDR1 is MNHEY, CDR2 SVGAGI. V lost 2 bases and J lost 5, with 10 bases in between. The CDR3 is CASSYDGIYQPQHF. The DNA for the CDR3 is TGTGCCAGCAGTTACGATGGGATCTATCAGCCCCAGCATTTT.

The chain combines TRBV5-5 with TRBJ1-1; D ambiguous. Germline V lookup: CDR1 SGHKS, CDR2 YYEKEE (reference sequence). The V and J ends lost 6 bases and 3 bases respectively, with 6 bases between them. The CDR3 spans 11 residues. CDR3 nucleotides: TGTGCCAGCAACTTCCACACTGAAGCTTTCTTT. This translates into CASNFHTEAFF.

This clonotype appeared a few times. This chain uses TRBV4-1 with TRBJ2-5, with D possibly TRBD1 on 6 matching bases. V dropped 4 bases and J dropped 1 base, with 19 bases sitting between them. Germline-derived CDR1 and CDR2 are MGHRA and YSYEKL. This CDR3 has 17 amino acids. CDR3 amino acids: CASSRNLPGQLQETQYF. The CDR3 coding sequence is TGCGCCAGCAGCCGCAATCTGCCGGGACAACTCCAAGAGACCCAGTACTTC.